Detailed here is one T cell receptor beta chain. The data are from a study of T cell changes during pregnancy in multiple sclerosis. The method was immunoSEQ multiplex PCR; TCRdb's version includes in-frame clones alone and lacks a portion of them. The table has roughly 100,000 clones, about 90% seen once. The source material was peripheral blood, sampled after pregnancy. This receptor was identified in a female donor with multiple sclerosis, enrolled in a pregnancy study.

The CDR3 here is CAWDPRGTDEKLFF. The CDR3 nucleotides are TGTGCCTGGGACCCGAGGGGGACGGATGAAAAACTGTTTTTT. The chain employs TRBV30 and TRBJ1-4, with D maybe TRBD1 (6 bases). The CDR3 loop spans 14 amino acids. The germline CDR1 and CDR2 sequences are GTSNPN and SVGIG (reference sequence). V lost 5 bases to trimming and J lost 6 bases, with 16 bases between them. The variable domain in full, completed from reference TRBV30 and TRBJ1-4, reads SQTIHQWPATLVQPVGSPLSLECTVEGTSNPNLYWYRQAAGRGLQLLFYSVGIGQISSEVPQNLSASRPQDRQFILSSKKLLLSDSGFYLCAWDPRGTDEKLFFGSGTQLSVL.